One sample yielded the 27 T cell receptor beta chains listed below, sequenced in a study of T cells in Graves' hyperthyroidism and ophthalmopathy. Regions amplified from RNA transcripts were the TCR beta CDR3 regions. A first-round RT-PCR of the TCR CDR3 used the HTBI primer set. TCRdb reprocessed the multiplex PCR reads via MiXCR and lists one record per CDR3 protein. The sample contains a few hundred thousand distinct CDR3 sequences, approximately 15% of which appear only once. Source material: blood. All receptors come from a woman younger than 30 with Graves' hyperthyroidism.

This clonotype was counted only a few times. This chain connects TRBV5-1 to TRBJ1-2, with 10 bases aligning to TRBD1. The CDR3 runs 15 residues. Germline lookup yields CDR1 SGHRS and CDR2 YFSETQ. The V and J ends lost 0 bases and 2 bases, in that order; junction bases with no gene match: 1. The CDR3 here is CASSLVDRGNYGYTF. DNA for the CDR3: TGCGCCAGCAGCTTGGTGGACAGGGGGAACTATGGCTACACCTTC.

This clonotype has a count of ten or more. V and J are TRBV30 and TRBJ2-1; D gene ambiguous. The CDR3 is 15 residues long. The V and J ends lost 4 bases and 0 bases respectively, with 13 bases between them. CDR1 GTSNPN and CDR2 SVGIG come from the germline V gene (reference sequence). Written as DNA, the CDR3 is TGTGCCTGGAATGGCCCAACGAGCTCCTACAATGAGCAGTTCTTC. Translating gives CAWNGPTSSYNEQFF.

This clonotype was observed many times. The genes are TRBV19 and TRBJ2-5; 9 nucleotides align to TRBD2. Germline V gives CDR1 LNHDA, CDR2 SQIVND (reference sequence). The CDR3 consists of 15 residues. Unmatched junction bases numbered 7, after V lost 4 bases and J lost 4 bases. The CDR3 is CASSSSGSRVETQYF. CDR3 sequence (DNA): TGTGCCAGTAGTAGTAGCGGGAGTCGGGTAGAGACCCAGTACTTC.

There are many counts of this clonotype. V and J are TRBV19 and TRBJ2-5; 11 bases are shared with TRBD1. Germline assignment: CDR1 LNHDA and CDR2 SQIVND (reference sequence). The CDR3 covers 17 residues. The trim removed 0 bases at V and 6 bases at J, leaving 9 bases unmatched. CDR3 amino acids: CASSIDLTGTGGQTQYF. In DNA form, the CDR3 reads TGTGCCAGTAGTATAGACCTTACCGGGACAGGGGGACAGACCCAGTACTTC.

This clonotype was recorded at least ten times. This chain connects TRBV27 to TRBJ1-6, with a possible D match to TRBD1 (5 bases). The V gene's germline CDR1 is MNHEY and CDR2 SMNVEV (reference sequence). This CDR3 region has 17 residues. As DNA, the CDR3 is TGTCCCGCCCGGGACCCCGGATGTTCGTGGAATAATTCACCCCTCCACTTT. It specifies CPARDPGCSWNNSPLHF.

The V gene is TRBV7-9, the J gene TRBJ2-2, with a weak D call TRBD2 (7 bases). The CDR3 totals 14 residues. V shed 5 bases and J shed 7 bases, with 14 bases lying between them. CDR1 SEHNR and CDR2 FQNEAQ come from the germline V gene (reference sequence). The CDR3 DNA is TGTGCCAGCAGCCGCACGGGGGGCATCGGGGAGCTGTTTTTT. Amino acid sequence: CASSRTGGIGELFF.

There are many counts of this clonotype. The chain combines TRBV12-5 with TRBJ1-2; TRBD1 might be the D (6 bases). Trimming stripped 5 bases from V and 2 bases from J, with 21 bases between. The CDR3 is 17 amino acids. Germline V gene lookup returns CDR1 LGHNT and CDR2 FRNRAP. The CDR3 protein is CASGPPATTGTNYGYTF. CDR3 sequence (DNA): TGTGCTAGTGGTCCCCCGGCTACAACAGGGACGAACTATGGCTACACCTTC.

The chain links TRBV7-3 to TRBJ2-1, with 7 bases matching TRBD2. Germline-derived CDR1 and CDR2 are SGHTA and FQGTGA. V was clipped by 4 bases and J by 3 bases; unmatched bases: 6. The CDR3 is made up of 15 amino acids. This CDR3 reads CASSSGGSIYNEQFF. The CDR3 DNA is TGTGCCAGCAGCTCCGGCGGGAGTATCTACAATGAGCAGTTCTTC.

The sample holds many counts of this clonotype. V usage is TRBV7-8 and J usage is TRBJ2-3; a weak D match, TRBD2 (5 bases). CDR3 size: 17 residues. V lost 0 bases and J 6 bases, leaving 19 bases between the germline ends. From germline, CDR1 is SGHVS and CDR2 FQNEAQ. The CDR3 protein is CASSLAEARVVWDTQYF. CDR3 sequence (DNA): TGTGCCAGCAGCTTAGCGGAGGCCCGCGTCGTGTGGGATACGCAGTATTTT.

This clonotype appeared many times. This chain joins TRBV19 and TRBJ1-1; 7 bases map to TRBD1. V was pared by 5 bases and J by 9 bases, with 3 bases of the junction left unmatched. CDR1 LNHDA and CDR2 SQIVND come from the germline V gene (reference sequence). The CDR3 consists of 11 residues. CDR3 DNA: TGTGCCAGTAGTTGGGACAGAAAAGCTTTCTTT. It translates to CASSWDRKAFF.

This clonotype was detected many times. The CDR3: CASSPEAGGMPRTDTQYF. CDR3 sequence (DNA): TGTGCCAGCTCACCAGAGGCGGGAGGGATGCCACGCACAGATACGCAGTATTTT. The rearrangement uses TRBV18 and TRBJ2-3; 9 bases are shared with TRBD2. Per germline, CDR1 KGHSH and CDR2 LQKENI. The CDR3 is 18 amino acids. V lost 2 bases, J lost 1 base, and 10 bases stayed unmatched.

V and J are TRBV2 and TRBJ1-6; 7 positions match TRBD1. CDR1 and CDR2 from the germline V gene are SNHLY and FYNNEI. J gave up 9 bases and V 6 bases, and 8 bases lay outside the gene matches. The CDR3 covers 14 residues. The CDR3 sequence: CASRGTYRGSPLHF. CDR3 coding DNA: TGTGCCAGCAGAGGGACCTACAGGGGTTCACCCCTCCACTTT.

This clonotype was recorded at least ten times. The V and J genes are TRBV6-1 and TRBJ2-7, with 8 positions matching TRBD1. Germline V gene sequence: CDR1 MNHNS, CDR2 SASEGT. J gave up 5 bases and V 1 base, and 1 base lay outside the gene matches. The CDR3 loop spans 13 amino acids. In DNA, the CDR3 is TGTGCCAGCAGTGAAGTGGACAGGGACGAGCAGTACGTC. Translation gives CASSEVDRDEQYV.

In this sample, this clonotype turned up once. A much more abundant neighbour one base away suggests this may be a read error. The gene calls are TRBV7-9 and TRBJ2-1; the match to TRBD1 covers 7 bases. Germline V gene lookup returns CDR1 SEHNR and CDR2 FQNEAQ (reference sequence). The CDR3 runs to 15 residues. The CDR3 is CVSTHRDRPYNEQFF. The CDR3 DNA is TGTGTCAGCACCCATCGGGACAGACCTTACAATGAGCAGTTCTTC.

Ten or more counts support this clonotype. CDR3 protein: CATSGPTGKGEAFF. The CDR3 DNA reads TGTGCCACCTCGGGACCGACGGGTAAAGGGGAAGCTTTCTTT. The chain carries TRBV27 and TRBJ1-1, with TRBD1 as a possible D gene (5 bases). V lost 10 bases, J lost 8 bases, and 23 bases lay in between. The germline CDR1 and CDR2 sequences are MNHEY and SMNVEV (reference sequence). The CDR3 totals 14 residues.

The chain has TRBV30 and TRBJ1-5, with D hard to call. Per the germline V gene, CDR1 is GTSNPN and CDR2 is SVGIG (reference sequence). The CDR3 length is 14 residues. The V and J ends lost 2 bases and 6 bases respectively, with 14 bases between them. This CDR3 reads CAWSSWSRTQPQHF. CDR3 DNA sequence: TGTGCCTGGAGTAGTTGGTCGAGAACTCAGCCCCAGCATTTT.

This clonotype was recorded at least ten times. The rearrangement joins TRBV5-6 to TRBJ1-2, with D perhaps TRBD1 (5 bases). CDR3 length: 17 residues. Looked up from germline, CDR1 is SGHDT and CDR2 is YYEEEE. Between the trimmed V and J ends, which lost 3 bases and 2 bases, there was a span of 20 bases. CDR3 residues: CASSSGGTYNWNYGYTF. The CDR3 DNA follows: TGTGCCAGCAGCTCTGGGGGGACCTATAACTGGAACTATGGCTACACCTTC. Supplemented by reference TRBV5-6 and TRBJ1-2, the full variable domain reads DAGVTQSPTHLIKTRGQQVTLRCSPKSGHDTVSWYQQALGQGPQFIFQYYEEEERQRGNFPDRFSGHQFPNYSSELNVNALLLGDSALYLCASSSGGTYNWNYGYTFGSGTRLTVV.

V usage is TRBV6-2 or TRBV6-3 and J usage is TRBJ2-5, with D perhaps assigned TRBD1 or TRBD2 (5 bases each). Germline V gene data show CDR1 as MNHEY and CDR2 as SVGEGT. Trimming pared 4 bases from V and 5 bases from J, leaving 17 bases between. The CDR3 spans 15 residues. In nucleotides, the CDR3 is TGTGCCAGCAGTTTCGCGAGGGGTAGCCTGGAGACCCAGTACTTC. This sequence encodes CASSFARGSLETQYF.

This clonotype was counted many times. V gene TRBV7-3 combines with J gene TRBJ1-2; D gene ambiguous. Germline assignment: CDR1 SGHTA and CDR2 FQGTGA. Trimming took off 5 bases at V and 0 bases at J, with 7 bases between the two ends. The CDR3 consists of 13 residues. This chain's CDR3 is CASSQHPNYGYTF. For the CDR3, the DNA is TGTGCCAGCAGCCAACACCCTAACTATGGCTACACCTTC.

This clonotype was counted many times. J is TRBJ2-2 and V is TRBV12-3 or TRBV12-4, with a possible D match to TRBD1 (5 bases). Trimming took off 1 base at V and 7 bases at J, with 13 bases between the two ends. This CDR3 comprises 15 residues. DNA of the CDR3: TGTGCCAGCAGTTTAGTCGGGCAGGGTGTCGGGGAGCTGTTTTTT. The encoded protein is CASSLVGQGVGELFF.

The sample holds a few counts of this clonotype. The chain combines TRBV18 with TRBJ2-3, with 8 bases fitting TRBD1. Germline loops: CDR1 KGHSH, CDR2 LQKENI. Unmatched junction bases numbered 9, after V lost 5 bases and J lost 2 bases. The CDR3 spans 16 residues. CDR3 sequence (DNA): TGTGCCAGCTCATATATGGGACAGGAAAACACAGATACGCAGTATTTT. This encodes CASSYMGQENTDTQYF.

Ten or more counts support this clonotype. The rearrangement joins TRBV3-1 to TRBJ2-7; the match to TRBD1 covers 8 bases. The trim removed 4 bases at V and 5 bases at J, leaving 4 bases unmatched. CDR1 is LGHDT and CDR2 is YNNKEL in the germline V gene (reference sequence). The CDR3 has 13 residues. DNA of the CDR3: TGTGCCAGCAGCCGGACAGGGTCGAACGAGCAGTACGTC. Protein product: CASSRTGSNEQYV.

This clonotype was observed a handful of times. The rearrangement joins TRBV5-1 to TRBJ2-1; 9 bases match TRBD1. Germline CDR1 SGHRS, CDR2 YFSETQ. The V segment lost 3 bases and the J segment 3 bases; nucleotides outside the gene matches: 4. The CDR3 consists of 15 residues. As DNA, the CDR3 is TGCGCCAGCAGCTCGGGGACAGGGATCTACAATGAGCAGTTCTTC. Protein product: CASSSGTGIYNEQFF.

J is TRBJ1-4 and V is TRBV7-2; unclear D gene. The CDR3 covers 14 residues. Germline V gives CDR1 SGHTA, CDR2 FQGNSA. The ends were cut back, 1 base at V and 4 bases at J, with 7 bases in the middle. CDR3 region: CASSLGGLNEKLFF. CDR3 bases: TGTGCCAGCAGCTTAGGAGGACTTAATGAAAAACTGTTTTTT.

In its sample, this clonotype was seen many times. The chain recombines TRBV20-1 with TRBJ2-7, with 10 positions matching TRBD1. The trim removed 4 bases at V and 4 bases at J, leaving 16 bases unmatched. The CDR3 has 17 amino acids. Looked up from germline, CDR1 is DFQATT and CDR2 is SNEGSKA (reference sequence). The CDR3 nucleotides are TGCAGTGCTACCCCGACCATGATAGGACAGGGGGGTTACGAGCAGTACTTC. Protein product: CSATPTMIGQGGYEQYF.

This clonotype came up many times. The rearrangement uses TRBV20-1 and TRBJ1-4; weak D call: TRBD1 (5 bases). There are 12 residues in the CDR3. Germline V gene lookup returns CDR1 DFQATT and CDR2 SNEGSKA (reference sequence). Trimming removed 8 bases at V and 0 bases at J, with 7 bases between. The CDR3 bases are TGCAGTATGACAGCAACTAATGAAAAACTGTTTTTT. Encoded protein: CSMTATNEKLFF.

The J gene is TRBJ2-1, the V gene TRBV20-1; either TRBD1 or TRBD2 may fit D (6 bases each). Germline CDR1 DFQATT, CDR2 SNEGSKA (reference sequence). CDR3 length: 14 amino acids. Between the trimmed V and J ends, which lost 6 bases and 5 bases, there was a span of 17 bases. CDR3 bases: TGCAGTGCCACAGGGCCCGGGGGAGACAATGAGCAGTTCTTC. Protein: CSATGPGGDNEQFF.